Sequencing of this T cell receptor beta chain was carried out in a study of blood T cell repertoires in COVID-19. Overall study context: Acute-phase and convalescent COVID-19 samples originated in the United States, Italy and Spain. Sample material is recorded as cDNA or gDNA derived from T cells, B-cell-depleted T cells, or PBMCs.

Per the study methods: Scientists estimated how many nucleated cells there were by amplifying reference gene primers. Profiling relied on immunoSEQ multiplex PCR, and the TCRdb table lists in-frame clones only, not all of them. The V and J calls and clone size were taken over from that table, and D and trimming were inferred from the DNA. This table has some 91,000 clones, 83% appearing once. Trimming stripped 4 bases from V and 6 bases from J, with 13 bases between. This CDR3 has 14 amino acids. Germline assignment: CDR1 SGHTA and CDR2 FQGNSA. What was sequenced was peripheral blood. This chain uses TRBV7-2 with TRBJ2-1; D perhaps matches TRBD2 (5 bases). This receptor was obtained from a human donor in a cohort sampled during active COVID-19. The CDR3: CASSSRWEFNEQFF. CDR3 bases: TGTGCCAGCAGCTCCAGGTGGGAGTTCAATGAGCAGTTCTTC.